The clone carrying this T cell receptor (beta chain) has a count of ten or more. What it binds is not known. The data originate from a study of early T cells in non-severe SARS-CoV-2 infection. Overall study: The input, bulk RNA from unsorted whole blood, was sequenced, and chains were unpaired. Study-level results: Matching against VDJdb likely underestimated virus-specific expansions, favoring anti-spike CD8.

TCRdb re-called the 5' RACE reads through MiXCR, storing one row per CDR3 protein. The repertoire has roughly 60,000 distinct CDR3 sequences, 5.6% of them found once; the top ten carry 6.8%. The length of the CDR3 is 14 residues. CDR1 and CDR2 (germline): MDHEN, SYDVKM. V gave up 6 bases and J gave up 7 bases; unmatched junction bases: 7. The J gene is TRBJ1-5, the V gene TRBV28; 9 bases are a match to TRBD1. Sequencing used whole blood. This receptor was identified in an adult who was a healthcare worker with PCR-confirmed SARS-CoV-2 infection or an uninfected control (not recorded which). The DNA for the CDR3 is TGTGCCAGCAGGCAGACAGGGGGGGGCCAGCCCCAGCATTTT. It translates to CASRQTGGGQPQHF.